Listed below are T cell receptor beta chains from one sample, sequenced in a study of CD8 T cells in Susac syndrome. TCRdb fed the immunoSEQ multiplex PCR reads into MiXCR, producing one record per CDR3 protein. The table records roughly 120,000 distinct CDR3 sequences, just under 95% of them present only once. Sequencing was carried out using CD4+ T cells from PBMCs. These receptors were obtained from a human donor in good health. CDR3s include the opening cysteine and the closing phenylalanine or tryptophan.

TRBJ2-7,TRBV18,CASSPPWDTTYEQYF
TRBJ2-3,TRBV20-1,CSATPPGSPSTDTQYF
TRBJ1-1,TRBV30,CAWSKQGTEAFF
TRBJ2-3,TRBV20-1,CSARDWTSGRADTQYF
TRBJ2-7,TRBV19,CASSISTSGSYEQYF
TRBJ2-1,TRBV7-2,CASSDHGLAGASYNEQFF
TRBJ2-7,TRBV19,CASSNTGARSSYEQYF
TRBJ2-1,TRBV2,CASSELEIAASYNEQFF
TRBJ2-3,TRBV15,CATSRDRTGPITDTQYF
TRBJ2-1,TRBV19,CASSISEYNEQFF
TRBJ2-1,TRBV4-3,CASSHGSSSYNEQFF
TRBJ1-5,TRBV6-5,CASRALRGIQPQHF
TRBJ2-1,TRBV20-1,CSARVEVYNEQFF
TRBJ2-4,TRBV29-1,CSVEKGGQNIQYF
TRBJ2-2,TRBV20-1,CSARLGGGGFGELFF
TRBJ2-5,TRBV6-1,CASSGPDRQGYQETQYF
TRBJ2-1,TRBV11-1,CASSFERVAGNNEQFF
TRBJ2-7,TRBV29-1,CSGRSGGEGYEQYF
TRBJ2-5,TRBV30,CAWGQGDTETQYF
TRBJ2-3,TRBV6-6,CASSYSGGGSADTQYF
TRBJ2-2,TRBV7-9,CASSLVAGYTGELFF
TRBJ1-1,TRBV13,CASSLRRQGIGSEAFF
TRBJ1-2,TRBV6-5,CASRAGVGNYGYTF
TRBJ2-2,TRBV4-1,CASSQEGGITGELFF
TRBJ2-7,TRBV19,CASRPSTDSYEQYF
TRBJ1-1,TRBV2,CASSRDRGRNTEAFF
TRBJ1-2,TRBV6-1,CASFQAGRGENYGYTF
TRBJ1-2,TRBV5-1,CASSPGDKNYGYTF
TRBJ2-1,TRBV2,CASSEKGKFF
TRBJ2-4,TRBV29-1,CSVGGGRGYSGNIQYF
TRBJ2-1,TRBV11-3,CASSYSDRGGYNEQFF
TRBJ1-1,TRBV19,CASSPRVRANTEAFF
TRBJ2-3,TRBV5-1,CASSLVPFTDTQYF
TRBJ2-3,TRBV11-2,CASSHSRTDTQYF
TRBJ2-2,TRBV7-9,CASSWFRVITPGELFF
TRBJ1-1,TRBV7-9,CASSMGQGATEAFF
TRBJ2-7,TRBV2,CASRTDSDEQYF
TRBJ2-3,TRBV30,CAWSAGLAGGTDTQYF
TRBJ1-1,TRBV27,CASSDRALNTEAFF
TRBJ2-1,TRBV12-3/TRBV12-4,CASSMGLAGVFEQFF
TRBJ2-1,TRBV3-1,CASSQGTRDNEQFF
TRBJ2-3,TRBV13,CASSSSQREVYTDTQYF
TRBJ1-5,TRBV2,CASSGQGAVQPQHF
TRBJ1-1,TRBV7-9,CASSSRRGVMRAFF
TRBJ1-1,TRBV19,CATRGLTGSPEVFF
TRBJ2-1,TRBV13,CASSLLGGRGNEQFF
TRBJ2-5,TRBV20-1,CSARAGSGETQYF
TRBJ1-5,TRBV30,CAWRDPNRDQPQHF